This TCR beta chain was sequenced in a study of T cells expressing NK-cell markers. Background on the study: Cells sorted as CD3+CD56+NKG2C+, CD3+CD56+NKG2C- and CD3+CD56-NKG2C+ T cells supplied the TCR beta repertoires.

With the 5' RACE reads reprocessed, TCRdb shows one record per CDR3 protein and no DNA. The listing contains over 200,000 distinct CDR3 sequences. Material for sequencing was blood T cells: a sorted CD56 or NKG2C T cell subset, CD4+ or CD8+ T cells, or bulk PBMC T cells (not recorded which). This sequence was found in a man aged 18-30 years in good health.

The CDR3 protein is CASSITRLPYNEQFF. The chain couples TRBV19 to TRBJ2-1; TCRdb's D gene call, TRBD2, goes unchecked for lack of DNA. This CDR3 comprises 15 residues. The germline CDR1 and CDR2 sequences are LNHDA and SQIVND (reference sequence).